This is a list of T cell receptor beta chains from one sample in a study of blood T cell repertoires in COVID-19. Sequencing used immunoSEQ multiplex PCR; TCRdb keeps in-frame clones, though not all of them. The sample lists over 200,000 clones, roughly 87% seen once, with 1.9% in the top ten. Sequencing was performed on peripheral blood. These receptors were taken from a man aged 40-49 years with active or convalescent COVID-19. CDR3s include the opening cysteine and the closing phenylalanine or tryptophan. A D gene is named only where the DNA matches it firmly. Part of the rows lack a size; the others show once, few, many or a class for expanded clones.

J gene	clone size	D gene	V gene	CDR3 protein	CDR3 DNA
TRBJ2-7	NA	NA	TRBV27	CASSLSRASYEQYF	TGTGCCAGCAGTTTATCCAGGGCCTCCTACGAGCAGTACTTC
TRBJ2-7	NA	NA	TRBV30	CAWSRGGHDYEQYF	TGTGCCTGGAGTAGGGGGGGACATGACTACGAGCAGTACTTC
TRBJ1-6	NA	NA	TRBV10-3	CAISGTVDSPLHF	TGTGCCATCAGTGGGACAGTTGATTCACCCCTCCACTTT
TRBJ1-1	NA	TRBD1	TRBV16	CASSHGTANTEAFF	TGTGCCAGCAGCCACGGGACAGCTAACACTGAAGCTTTCTTT
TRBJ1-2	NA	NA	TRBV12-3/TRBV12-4	CASSSSRAYGYTF	TGTGCCAGCAGTTCGTCGAGGGCCTATGGCTACACCTTC
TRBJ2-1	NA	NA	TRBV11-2	CASSFFAAGRYNEQFF	TGTGCCAGCAGCTTTTTCGCGGCGGGCCGCTACAATGAGCAGTTCTTC
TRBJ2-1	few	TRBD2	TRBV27	CASRPRTSGDLQPYNEQFF	TGTGCCAGCAGGCCACGGACTAGCGGGGACTTACAACCCTACAATGAGCAGTTCTTC
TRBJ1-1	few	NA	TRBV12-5	CASGFGLYSGMNTEAFF	TGTGCTAGTGGTTTCGGTCTCTACTCAGGGATGAACACTGAAGCTTTCTTT
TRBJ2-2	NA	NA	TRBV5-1	CASSLAWQRRGELFF	TGCGCCAGCAGCTTGGCGTGGCAGCGACGCGGGGAGCTGTTTTTT
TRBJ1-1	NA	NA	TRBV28	CASSLGLANTEAFF	TGTGCCAGCAGTTTAGGTCTGGCGAACACTGAAGCTTTCTTT
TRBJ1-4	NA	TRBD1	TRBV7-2	CASSLQGATNEKLFF	TGTGCCAGCAGCTTACAGGGGGCAACTAATGAAAAACTGTTTTTT
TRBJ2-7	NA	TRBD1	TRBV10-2	CASSELERGQGSSYEQYF	TGCGCCAGCAGCGAGTTAGAAAGGGGGCAGGGGAGCTCCTACGAGCAGTACTTC
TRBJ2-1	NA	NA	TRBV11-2	CASSPWGGDEQFF	TGTGCCAGCAGCCCCTGGGGGGGCGATGAGCAGTTCTTC
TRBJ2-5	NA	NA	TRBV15	CATSRVGGGAQTQYF	TGTGCCACCAGCAGAGTTGGAGGGGGCGCCCAGACCCAGTACTTC
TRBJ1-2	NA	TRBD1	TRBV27	CASSRPGQGTYGYTF	TGTGCCAGCAGTCGACCGGGACAGGGGACCTATGGCTACACCTTC
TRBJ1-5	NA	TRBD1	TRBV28	CASSGDSNNQPQHF	TGTGCCAGCAGTGGGGACAGCAATAATCAGCCCCAGCATTTT
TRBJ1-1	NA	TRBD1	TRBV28	CASSFQWGQKNTEAFF	TGTGCCAGCAGTTTCCAATGGGGACAGAAGAACACTGAAGCTTTCTTT
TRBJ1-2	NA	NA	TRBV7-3	CATSAEGGNYGYTF	TGTGCCACCTCCGCGGAGGGCGGGAACTATGGCTACACCTTC
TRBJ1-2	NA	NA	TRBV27	CASSSPGTGTLDGYTF	TGTGCCAGCAGTTCCCCCGGTACAGGAACCTTAGATGGCTACACCTTC
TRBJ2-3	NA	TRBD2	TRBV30	CAWSASGGTDTQYF	TGTGCCTGGAGTGCTAGCGGGGGCACAGATACGCAGTATTTT
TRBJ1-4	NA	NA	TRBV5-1	CASSTLGALYETLFF	TGCGCCAGCAGCACCTTAGGGGCGCTATATGAAACACTGTTTTTT
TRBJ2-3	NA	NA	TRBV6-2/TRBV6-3	CASSSRETRSDTDTQYF	TGTGCCAGCAGTTCCCGGGAGACAAGGTCCGACACAGATACGCAGTATTTT
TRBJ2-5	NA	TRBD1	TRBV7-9	CASSGTAQETQYF	TGTGCCAGCAGTGGGACAGCGCAAGAGACCCAGTACTTC
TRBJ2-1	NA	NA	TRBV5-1	CASSPTSPSSNNEQFF	TGCGCCAGCAGCCCTACTAGTCCGTCTAGTAACAATGAGCAGTTCTTC
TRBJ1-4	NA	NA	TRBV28	CASSLMTPTTNEKLFF	TGTGCCAGCAGTTTAATGACACCCACAACTAATGAAAAACTGTTTTTT
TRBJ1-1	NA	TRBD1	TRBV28	CASSDRGRNTEAFF	TGTGCCAGCAGTGACAGGGGACGGAACACTGAAGCTTTCTTT
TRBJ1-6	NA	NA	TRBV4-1	CASSQVRSRNTENSPLHF	TGCGCCAGCAGCCAAGTCCGATCAAGAAACACCGAAAATTCACCCCTCCACTTT
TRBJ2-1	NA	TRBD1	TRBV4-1	CASSQGTGGFNEQFF	TGCGCCAGCAGCCAGGGGACAGGGGGCTTCAATGAGCAGTTCTTC
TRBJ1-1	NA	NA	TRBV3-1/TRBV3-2	CASSRNMQGIAEAFF	TGTGCCAGCAGCCGTAATATGCAGGGGATTGCTGAAGCTTTCTTT
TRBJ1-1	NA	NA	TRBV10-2	CASSESEGVTEAFF	TGCGCCAGCAGTGAGTCCGAAGGGGTCACTGAAGCTTTCTTT
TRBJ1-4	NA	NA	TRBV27	CASRADSGNEKLFF	TGTGCCAGCAGGGCAGATTCTGGTAATGAAAAACTGTTTTTT
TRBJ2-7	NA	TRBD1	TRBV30	CAWSADRGYEQYF	TGTGCCTGGAGTGCGGACAGGGGCTACGAGCAGTACTTC
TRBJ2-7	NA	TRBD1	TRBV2	CASSDPGQGSYEQYF	TGTGCCAGCAGTGACCCGGGACAGGGGTCCTACGAGCAGTACTTC
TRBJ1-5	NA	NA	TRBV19	CASSWPGGGQPQHF	TGTGCCAGTAGTTGGCCGGGAGGGGGTCAGCCCCAGCATTTT
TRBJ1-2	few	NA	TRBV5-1	CASSLEAFLTGNTGYTF	TGCGCCAGCAGCTTGGAAGCTTTTTTAACAGGGAATACTGGCTACACCTTC
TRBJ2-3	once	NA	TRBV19	CASSRQGMTDTQYF	TGTGCCAGTAGTAGGCAGGGTATGACAGATACGCAGTATTTT
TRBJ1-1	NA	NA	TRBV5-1	CASGGTVNTEAFF	TGCGCCAGCGGCGGGACGGTTAACACTGAAGCTTTCTTT
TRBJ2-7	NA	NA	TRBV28	CASHSPHRRPYEQYF	TGTGCCAGCCATTCTCCCCACAGGAGACCCTACGAGCAGTACTTC
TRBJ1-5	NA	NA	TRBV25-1	CASSDGRQPQHF	TGTGCCAGCAGTGATGGCCGTCAGCCCCAGCATTTT
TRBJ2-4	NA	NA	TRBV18	CASSPPLAKNIQYF	TGTGCCAGCTCACCGCCACTAGCCAAAAACATTCAGTACTTC
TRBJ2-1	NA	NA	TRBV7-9	CASSAGQRYNEQFF	TGTGCCAGCAGCGCAGGACAGAGATACAATGAGCAGTTCTTC
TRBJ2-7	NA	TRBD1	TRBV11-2	CASSQTGEFLSYEQYF	TGTGCCAGCAGCCAGACAGGGGAGTTCCTCTCCTACGAGCAGTACTTC
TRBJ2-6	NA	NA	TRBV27	CASSSLNRALGKGHSGANVLTF	TGTGCCAGCAGCAGCCTCAACAGGGCTTTAGGAAAGGGACACTCTGGGGCCAACGTCCTGACTTTC
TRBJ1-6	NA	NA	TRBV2	CASSLGQKNSPLHF	TGTGCCAGCAGTTTAGGACAGAAGAATTCACCCCTCCACTTT
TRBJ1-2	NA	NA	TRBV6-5	CASSPSDGTRGYTF	TGTGCCAGCAGTCCATCGGACGGCACTAGGGGCTACACCTTC
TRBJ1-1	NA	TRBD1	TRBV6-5	CASRTGGTEAFF	TGTGCCAGTAGGACAGGAGGGACTGAAGCTTTCTTT
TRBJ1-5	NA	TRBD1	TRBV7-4	CASSSMTRQGITQPQHF	TGTGCCAGCAGCTCAATGACTAGACAGGGGATTACTCAGCCCCAGCATTTT
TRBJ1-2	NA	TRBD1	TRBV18	CASSPIFQGAAGGYTF	TGTGCCAGCTCACCTATTTTCCAGGGGGCGGCTGGAGGCTACACCTTC
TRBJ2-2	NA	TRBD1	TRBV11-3	CASSPGIGTGKQNTGELFF	TGTGCCAGCAGCCCCGGTATCGGGACAGGGAAACAAAACACCGGGGAGCTGTTTTTT